This T cell receptor (beta chain) was documented in a study of T-cell memory formation after mild COVID-19. About the research overall: For the most part, TCR clusters were specific to one donor. Findings of the study overall: Later expanders leaned CD4+, whereas clones that contracted between day 15 and 85 were balanced CD4/CD8. In pre-infection memory, a portion of responding clones appeared, which suggested that cross-reactive memory joined.

This CDR3 contains 12 residues. CDR1 MNHNS and CDR2 SASEGT come from the germline V gene. Trimming stripped 5 bases from V and 4 bases from J, with 8 bases between. Notes on this clonotype: What it binds is not known.

TCRdb reprocessed the 5' RACE reads with MiXCR, giving one entry per CDR3 protein. Of under 300,000 distinct CDR3 sequences in the sample, roughly 8.2% were seen once. The TCR comes from a man younger than 30 who had mild COVID-19 (a few samples of this study predate the infection). Cell type and time point are not known. This rearrangement joins TRBV6-1 to TRBJ1-2; TRBD1 is a possible D gene (5 bases). Sequencing input: PBMCs or a T cell subset sorted from them (not recorded which). This CDR3 is CASSPGTYGYTF. Written as DNA, the CDR3 is TGTGCCAGCAGTCCCGGGACCTATGGCTACACCTTC.